The sample holds a few counts of the clone carrying this T cell receptor beta chain. The entry originates in a study of blood T cells in healthy people across ages. Each sample gave at least 7 million isolated PBMCs. This CDR3 is 17 amino acids long. The germline V gene has CDR1 MNHEY and CDR2 SMNVEV (reference sequence). Deletions cut 6 bases from V and 2 bases from J, with 21 bases between. Using a J-beta primer mix together with a sample-barcoded 5' primer, a second PCR was run for roughly 6 to 12 cycles. TCRdb used MiXCR to reprocess the 5' RACE reads, holding one entry per CDR3 protein. This table has about 940,000 distinct CDR3 sequences, approximately 49% appearing once.

The chain couples TRBV27 to TRBJ2-3, with D unresolved. Sequences were obtained from blood. The receptor comes from a man aged 25-40 years in good health. The DNA for the CDR3 is TGTGCCAGCAGCCACCCTACCGAGTTTATGGACACAGATACGCAGTATTTT. Amino acid sequence: CASSHPTEFMDTDTQYF.